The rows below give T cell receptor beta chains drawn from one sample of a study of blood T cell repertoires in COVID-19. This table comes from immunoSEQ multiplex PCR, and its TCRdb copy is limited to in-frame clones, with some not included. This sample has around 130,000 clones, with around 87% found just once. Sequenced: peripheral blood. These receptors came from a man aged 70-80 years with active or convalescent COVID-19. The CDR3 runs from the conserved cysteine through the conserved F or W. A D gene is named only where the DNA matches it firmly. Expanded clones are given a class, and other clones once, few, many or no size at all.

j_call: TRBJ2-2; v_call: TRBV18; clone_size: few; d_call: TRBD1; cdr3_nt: TGTGCCAGCTCACCATCAACAGGGGGCACCGGGGAGCTGTTTTTT; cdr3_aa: CASSPSTGGTGELFF
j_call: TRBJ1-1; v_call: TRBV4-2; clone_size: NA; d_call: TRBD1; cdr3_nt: TGTGCCAGCAGCCAAATGGACAGGGGCCCCTCTGCGGAGAAAGCTTTCTTT; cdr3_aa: CASSQMDRGPSAEKAFF
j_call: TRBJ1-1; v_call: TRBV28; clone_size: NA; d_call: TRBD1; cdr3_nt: TGTGCCAGCAGTCCCGGGGACAGCCACACTGAAGCTTTCTTT; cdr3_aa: CASSPGDSHTEAFF
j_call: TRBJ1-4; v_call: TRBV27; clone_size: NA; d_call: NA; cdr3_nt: TGTGCCAGCAGTTTTTCTGGGAGCAGTTGGTTTTTT; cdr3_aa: CASSFSGSSWFF
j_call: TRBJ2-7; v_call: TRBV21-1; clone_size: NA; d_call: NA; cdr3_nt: TGTGCCAGCAGCACATCCCGGGACAGGGTCGCCTACGAGCAGTACTTC; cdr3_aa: CASSTSRDRVAYEQYF
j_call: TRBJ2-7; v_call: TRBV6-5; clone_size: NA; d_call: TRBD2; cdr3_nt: TGTGCCAGCAGTTACTCAAGCGGGAGATACGAGCAGTACTTC; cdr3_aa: CASSYSSGRYEQYF
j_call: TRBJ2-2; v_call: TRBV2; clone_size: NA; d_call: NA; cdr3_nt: TGTGCCAGCAACAGGGACACCGGGGAGCTGTTTTTT; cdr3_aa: CASNRDTGELFF
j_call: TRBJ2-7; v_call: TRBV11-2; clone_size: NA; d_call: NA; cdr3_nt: TGTGCCAGCAGGACAGGAATCTTCTACGAGCAGTACTTC; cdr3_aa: CASRTGIFYEQYF
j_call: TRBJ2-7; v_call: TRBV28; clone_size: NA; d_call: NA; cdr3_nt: TGTGCCAGCAGTTTAGGGAGGATGGAGCAGTACTTC; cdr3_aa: CASSLGRMEQYF
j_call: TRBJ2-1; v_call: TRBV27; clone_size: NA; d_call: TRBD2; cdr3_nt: TGTGCCAGCAGTTTAAAGCCTAGCGGGAGCTCCTACAATGAGCAGTTCTTC; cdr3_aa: CASSLKPSGSSYNEQFF
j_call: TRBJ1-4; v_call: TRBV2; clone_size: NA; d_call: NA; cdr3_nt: TGTGCCAGCAGTGAAGACGTCAGGGCTGGAGAAAAACTGTTTTTT; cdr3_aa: CASSEDVRAGEKLFF
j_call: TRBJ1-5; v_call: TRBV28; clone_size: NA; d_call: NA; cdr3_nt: TGTGCCAGCAGAAACCAACAGTCTACCGATCAGCCCCAGCATTTT; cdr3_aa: CASRNQQSTDQPQHF
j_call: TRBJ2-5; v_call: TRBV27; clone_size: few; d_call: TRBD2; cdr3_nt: TGTGCCAGCAGTTCCCCATTGGTTAGCGGGAGAAGTGGGGAGACCCAGTACTTC; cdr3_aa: CASSSPLVSGRSGETQYF
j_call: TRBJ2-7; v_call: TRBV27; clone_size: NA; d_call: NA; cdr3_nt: TGTGCCAGCAGTTTATCCCCGGGAGAATCCTACGAGCAGTACTTC; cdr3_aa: CASSLSPGESYEQYF
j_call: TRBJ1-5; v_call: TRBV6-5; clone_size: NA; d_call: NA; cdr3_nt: TGTGCCAGCAGTTTAAGGCAGGGACAGCCCCAGCATTTT; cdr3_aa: CASSLRQGQPQHF
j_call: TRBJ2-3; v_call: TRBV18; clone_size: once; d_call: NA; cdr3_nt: TGTGCCAGCTCACCACGGCGGGATAGCACAGATACGCAGTATTTT; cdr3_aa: CASSPRRDSTDTQYF
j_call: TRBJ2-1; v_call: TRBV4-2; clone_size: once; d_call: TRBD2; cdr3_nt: TGTGCCAGCAGCCAAGGACTAGCGGGAGGGCCGCCCTACAATGAGCAGTTCTTC; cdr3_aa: CASSQGLAGGPPYNEQFF
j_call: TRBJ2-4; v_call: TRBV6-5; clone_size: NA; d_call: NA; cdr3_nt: TGTGCCAGCAGTTACTCTTCGGACACGAACATTCAGTACTTC; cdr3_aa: CASSYSSDTNIQYF
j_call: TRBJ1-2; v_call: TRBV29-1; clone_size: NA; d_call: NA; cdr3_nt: TGCAGCGTTGGGCAGGGCGACTATGGCTACACCTTC; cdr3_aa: CSVGQGDYGYTF
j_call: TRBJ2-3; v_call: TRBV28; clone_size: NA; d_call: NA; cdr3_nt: TGTGCCAGCAGTTTTTTAAGCGGCACAGATACGCAGTATTTT; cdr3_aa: CASSFLSGTDTQYF
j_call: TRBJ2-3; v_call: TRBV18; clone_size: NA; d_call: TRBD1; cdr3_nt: TGTGCCAGCTCACCTTTCGGACAGGGCCATAGCACAGATACGCAGTATTTT; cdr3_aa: CASSPFGQGHSTDTQYF
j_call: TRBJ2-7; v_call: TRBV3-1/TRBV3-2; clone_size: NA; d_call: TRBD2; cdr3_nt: TGTGCCAGCAGCCGGACTAGCGGGAGTATCGAGCAGTACTTC; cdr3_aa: CASSRTSGSIEQYF
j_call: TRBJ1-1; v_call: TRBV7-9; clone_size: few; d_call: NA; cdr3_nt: TGTGCCAGCAGCTTGGGTGGGGGCCGGACTGAAGCTTTCTTT; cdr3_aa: CASSLGGGRTEAFF
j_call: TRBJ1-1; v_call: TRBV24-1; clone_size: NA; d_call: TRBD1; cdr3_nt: TGTGCCACCAGGGGTGACAGGGAGGACACTGAAGCTTTCTTT; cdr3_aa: CATRGDREDTEAFF
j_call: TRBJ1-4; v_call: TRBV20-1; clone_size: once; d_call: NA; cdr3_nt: TGCAGTGCCTCATATGAGGAAAAACTGTTTTTT; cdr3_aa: CSASYEEKLFF
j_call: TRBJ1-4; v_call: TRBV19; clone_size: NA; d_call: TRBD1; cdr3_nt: TGTGCCAGTAGTAGATCCGGGACAGCTAATGAAAAACTGTTTTTT; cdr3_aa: CASSRSGTANEKLFF
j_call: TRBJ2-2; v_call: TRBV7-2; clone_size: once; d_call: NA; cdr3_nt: TGTGCCAGCAGCGGGGTGACGGGAGCCACCGGGGAGCTGTTTTTT; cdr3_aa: CASSGVTGATGELFF
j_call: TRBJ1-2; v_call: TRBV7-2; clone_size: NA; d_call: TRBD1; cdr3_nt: TGTGCCAGCAGCTCCCTACAGGGGATATATGGCTACACCTTC; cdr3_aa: CASSSLQGIYGYTF
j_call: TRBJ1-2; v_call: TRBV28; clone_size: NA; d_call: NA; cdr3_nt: TGTGCCAGCAGTTTATTGGGGGCGCAGAATGGCTACACCTTC; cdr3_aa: CASSLLGAQNGYTF
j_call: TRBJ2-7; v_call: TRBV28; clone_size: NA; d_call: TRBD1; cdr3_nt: TGTGCCAGCACGACAGGGTTCGTCACCTACGAGCAGTACTTC; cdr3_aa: CASTTGFVTYEQYF
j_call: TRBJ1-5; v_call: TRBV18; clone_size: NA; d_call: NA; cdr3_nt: TGTGCCAGCTCATCCACAGGTAGCAATCAGCCCCAGCATTTT; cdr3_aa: CASSSTGSNQPQHF
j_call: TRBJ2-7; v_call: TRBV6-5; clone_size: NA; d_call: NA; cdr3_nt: TGTGCCAGCAGTTACTCGAATGTCGGTGAGCAGTACTTC; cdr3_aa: CASSYSNVGEQYF
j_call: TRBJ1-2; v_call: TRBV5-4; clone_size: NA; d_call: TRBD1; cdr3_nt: TGTGCCAGCAGCCCGCAGGGGGCCTATGGCTACACCTTC; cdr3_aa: CASSPQGAYGYTF
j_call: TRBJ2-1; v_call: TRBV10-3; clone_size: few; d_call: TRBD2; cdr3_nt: TGTGCCATCAGTGTAGCGGGAGGATACAATGAGCAGTTCTTC; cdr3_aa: CAISVAGGYNEQFF
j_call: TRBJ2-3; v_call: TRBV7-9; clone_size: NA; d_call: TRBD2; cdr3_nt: TGTGCCAGCAGCTTAAGTGCTGTTCTTGGCGGGAGGGCAGATACGCAGTATTTT; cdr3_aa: CASSLSAVLGGRADTQYF
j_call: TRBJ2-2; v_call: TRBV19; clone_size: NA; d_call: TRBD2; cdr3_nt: TGTGCCAGTAGGGGACTAGCGGTTACTAACACCGGGGAGCTGTTTTTT; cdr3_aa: CASRGLAVTNTGELFF
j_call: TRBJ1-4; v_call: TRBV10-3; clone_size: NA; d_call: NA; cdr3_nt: TGTGCCATCAGTGAGGGGCAGGGCGGCGAAAAACTGTTTTTT; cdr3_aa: CAISEGQGGEKLFF
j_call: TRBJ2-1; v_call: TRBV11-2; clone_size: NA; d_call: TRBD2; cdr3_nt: TGTGCCAGCAGCAGACGGGGGGACTACAATGAGCAGTTCTTC; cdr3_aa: CASSRRGDYNEQFF
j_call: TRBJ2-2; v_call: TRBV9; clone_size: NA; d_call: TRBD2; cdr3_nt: TGTGCCAGCAGCGTAGTAGGACTAGCGGAAAACACCGGGGAGCTGTTTTTT; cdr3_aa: CASSVVGLAENTGELFF
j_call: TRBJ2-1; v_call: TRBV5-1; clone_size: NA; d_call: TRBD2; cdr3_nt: TGCGCCAGCAGCCCCAGCGGGATCTTAAATGAGCAGTTCTTC; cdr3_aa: CASSPSGILNEQFF
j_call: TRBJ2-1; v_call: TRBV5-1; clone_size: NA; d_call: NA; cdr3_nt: TGCGCCAGCAGCTTGGTGGCGGGGAACGACAATGAGCAGTTCTTC; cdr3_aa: CASSLVAGNDNEQFF
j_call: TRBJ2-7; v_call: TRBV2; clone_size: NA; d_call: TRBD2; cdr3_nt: TGTGCCAGCAGAACGGGGGACTACTTCATCTACGAGCAGTACTTC; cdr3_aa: CASRTGDYFIYEQYF